This is a list of T cell receptor beta chains from one sample in a study of CD8+ T cells in alopecia areata. Sequencing was performed with immunoSEQ multiplex PCR; in TCRdb, only in-frame clones are kept and a portion is missing. The sample has approximately 120,000 clones, around 60% seen once; the top ten hold 5.7%. Specimen: CD4+ T cells sorted from blood, collected at week 4, from a patient treated with tofacitinib. These receptors originate from a human donor with alopecia areata. Each CDR3 is given with its conserved first and last residue. D genes are given only for firm matches. Rows may omit the clone size; those that give it use once, few, many or a size class.

abundance,d_gene,j_gene,v_gene,CDR3aa,CDR3nt
NA,NA,TRBJ2-5,TRBV15,CATSSDSQETQYF,TGTGCCACCAGCAGTGACAGCCAAGAGACCCAGTACTTC
NA,TRBD1,TRBJ2-5,TRBV14,CASSRRDRVVETQYF,TGTGCCAGCAGCCGCCGGGACAGGGTAGTGGAGACCCAGTACTTC
NA,TRBD1,TRBJ1-6,TRBV25-1,CASIGQGWSPLHF,TGTGCCAGCATTGGACAGGGCTGGTCACCCCTCCACTTT
NA,TRBD2,TRBJ2-3,TRBV30,CASGLSTDTQYF,TGTGCCTCGGGACTATCTACAGATACGCAGTATTTT
NA,NA,TRBJ2-1,TRBV7-2,CASSLVSFDVFF,TGTGCCAGCAGCTTAGTCAGCTTTGACGTCTTCTTC
once,NA,TRBJ2-5,TRBV5-6,CASSLAERQETQYF,TGTGCCAGCAGCTTGGCCGAGAGGCAAGAGACCCAGTACTTC
NA,TRBD2,TRBJ2-3,TRBV4-1,CASSQDASGTPDTQYF,TGCGCCAGCAGCCAAGATGCTAGCGGGACCCCAGATACGCAGTATTTT
NA,TRBD1,TRBJ2-4,TRBV6-5,CASSGDSLNIQYF,TGTGCCAGCAGTGGGGACAGTCTAAACATTCAGTACTTC
NA,TRBD1,TRBJ1-2,TRBV29-1,CSVDETGGLGYTF,TGCAGCGTTGATGAGACAGGGGGCCTTGGCTACACCTTC
NA,NA,TRBJ2-2,TRBV19,CASIWGQGTGELFF,TGTGCCAGTATCTGGGGTCAGGGAACCGGGGAGCTGTTTTTT
NA,NA,TRBJ2-7,TRBV20-1,CSARVTGEQYF,TGCAGTGCTAGAGTTACAGGCGAGCAGTACTTC
NA,NA,TRBJ2-1,TRBV9,CASSVTGTPNNEQFF,TGTGCCAGCAGCGTCACCGGGACGCCAAACAATGAGCAGTTCTTC
NA,NA,TRBJ2-7,TRBV29-1,CSVVAQGRGSYEQYF,TGCAGCGTTGTAGCGCAGGGACGGGGTTCCTACGAGCAGTACTTC
few,NA,TRBJ2-2,TRBV6-1,CASSEYRPGPGELFF,TGTGCCAGCAGTGAATACAGGCCGGGTCCCGGGGAGCTGTTTTTT
NA,TRBD1,TRBJ1-2,TRBV30,CAWKEGGDPLGGYTF,TGTGCCTGGAAGGAAGGGGGCGATCCGTTGGGTGGCTACACCTTC
few,TRBD1,TRBJ2-3,TRBV6-5,CASTEQGSTDTQYF,TGTGCCAGCACCGAACAGGGGAGCACAGATACGCAGTATTTT
NA,NA,TRBJ1-2,TRBV4-3,CASSVQRSYGYTF,TGCGCCAGCAGCGTACAGCGTTCTTATGGCTACACCTTC
few,NA,TRBJ1-1,TRBV30,CAWASRNTEAFF,TGTGCCTGGGCCTCCAGGAACACTGAAGCTTTCTTT
few,TRBD1,TRBJ1-2,TRBV27,CASSTEGQGYGYTF,TGTGCCAGCAGTACGGAAGGACAGGGCTATGGCTACACCTTC
many,NA,TRBJ2-2,TRBV2,CASSESLLATGELFF,TGTGCCAGCAGTGAGTCGCTGCTAGCGACCGGGGAGCTGTTTTTT
NA,NA,TRBJ2-1,TRBV29-1,CSVGRVNNEQFF,TGCAGCGTCGGACGAGTCAACAATGAGCAGTTCTTC
NA,NA,TRBJ2-5,TRBV7-9,CASSYPTGNQETQYF,TGTGCCAGCAGCTACCCCACAGGAAATCAAGAGACCCAGTACTTC
NA,NA,TRBJ1-1,TRBV7-3,CASSLSPGQGRTEAFF,TGTGCCAGCAGCCTAAGCCCGGGGCAGGGGAGAACTGAAGCTTTCTTT
few,NA,TRBJ2-3,TRBV23-1,CASSQPAGVADTDTQYF,TGCGCCAGCAGTCAACCCGCCGGTGTAGCCGACACAGATACGCAGTATTTT
once,TRBD1,TRBJ1-2,TRBV6-1,CASLDRNYGYTF,TGTGCCAGCCTGGACAGGAACTATGGCTACACCTTC
once,NA,TRBJ2-5,TRBV5-1,CASRGGETQYF,TGCGCCAGCAGGGGCGGGGAGACCCAGTACTTC
once,NA,TRBJ1-6,TRBV9,CASSVEGPGGNSPLHF,TGTGCCAGCAGCGTAGAGGGACCGGGGGGTAATTCACCCCTCCACTTT
NA,NA,TRBJ2-1,TRBV29-1,CSVGWQDEQFF,TGCAGCGTAGGGTGGCAGGATGAGCAGTTCTTC
NA,TRBD1,TRBJ1-2,TRBV5-1,CASSAKGQGADGYTF,TGCGCCAGCAGCGCAAAAGGGCAGGGGGCTGATGGCTACACCTTC
NA,NA,TRBJ2-5,TRBV29-1,CSVDQGGTQYF,TGCAGCGTTGACCAGGGGGGGACCCAGTACTTC
few,TRBD1,TRBJ1-5,TRBV19,CASSGQGHTPQHF,TGTGCCAGTAGTGGACAGGGACATACGCCCCAGCATTTT
NA,NA,TRBJ2-5,TRBV4-2,CASSQELKTQYF,TGTGCCAGCAGCCAAGAGTTGAAGACCCAGTACTTC
few,TRBD1,TRBJ2-3,TRBV7-2,CASSFETGGTDTQYF,TGTGCCAGCAGTTTCGAGACAGGGGGCACAGATACGCAGTATTTT
once,NA,TRBJ1-1,TRBV2,CASSPLYLRDRNTEAFF,TGTGCCAGCAGCCCATTGTATTTAAGGGACCGGAACACTGAAGCTTTCTTT
NA,NA,TRBJ2-2,TRBV7-3,CASSLRRGQNTGELFF,TGTGCCAGCAGCTTAAGGCGGGGGCAAAACACCGGGGAGCTGTTTTTT
NA,NA,TRBJ2-3,TRBV5-1,CASSLEVGSTDTQYF,TGCGCCAGCAGCTTGGAGGTAGGAAGCACAGATACGCAGTATTTT
NA,TRBD2,TRBJ2-1,TRBV11-2,CASSLLGGRAYNEQFF,TGTGCCAGCAGCTTACTAGGCGGGAGGGCCTACAATGAGCAGTTCTTC
NA,NA,TRBJ2-7,TRBV29-1,CSTRTGPATYEQYF,TGCAGCACCCGAACAGGCCCGGCTACCTACGAGCAGTACTTC
NA,TRBD2,TRBJ2-1,TRBV25-1,CASGLAGSNEQFF,TGTGCCAGCGGACTAGCGGGCAGCAATGAGCAGTTCTTC
few,NA,TRBJ1-1,TRBV29-1,CSVEGRGGTEAFF,TGCAGCGTTGAGGGCCGAGGGGGCACTGAAGCTTTCTTT
once,TRBD2,TRBJ2-2,TRBV29-1,CSVEGLAGDTGELFF,TGCAGCGTTGAAGGCCTAGCGGGAGACACCGGGGAGCTGTTTTTT
NA,NA,TRBJ1-2,TRBV6-5,CASSFNRESYGYTF,TGTGCCAGCAGCTTTAACAGGGAATCTTATGGCTACACCTTC
few,TRBD2,TRBJ2-5,TRBV7-2,CASSTRLAGPQETQYF,TGTGCCAGCAGCACGCGACTAGCGGGTCCACAAGAGACCCAGTACTTC
NA,TRBD2,TRBJ2-5,TRBV5-6,CASTQPTGLAGGWYF,TGTGCCAGCACTCAACCGACGGGACTAGCGGGAGGATGGTACTTC
NA,TRBD1,TRBJ1-6,TRBV5-1,CASSEQGTGEGSPLHF,TGCGCCAGCAGCGAGCAAGGGACAGGGGAGGGTTCACCCCTCCACTTT
NA,NA,TRBJ2-7,TRBV25-1,CASSESPYEQYF,TGTGCCAGCAGTGAATCCCCCTACGAGCAGTACTTC